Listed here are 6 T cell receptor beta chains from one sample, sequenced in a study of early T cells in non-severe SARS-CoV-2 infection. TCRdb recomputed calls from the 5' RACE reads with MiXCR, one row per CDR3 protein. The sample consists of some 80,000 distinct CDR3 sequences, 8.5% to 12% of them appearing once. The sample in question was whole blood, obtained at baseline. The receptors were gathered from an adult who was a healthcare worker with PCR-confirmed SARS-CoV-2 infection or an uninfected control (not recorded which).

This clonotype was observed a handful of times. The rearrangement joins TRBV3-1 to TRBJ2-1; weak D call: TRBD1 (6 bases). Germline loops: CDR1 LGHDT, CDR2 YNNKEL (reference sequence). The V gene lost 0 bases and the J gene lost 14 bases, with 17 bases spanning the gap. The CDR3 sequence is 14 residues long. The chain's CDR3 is CASSQDPKTGRKFF. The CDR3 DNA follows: TGTGCCAGCAGCCAAGATCCGAAGACAGGTAGAAAGTTCTTC.

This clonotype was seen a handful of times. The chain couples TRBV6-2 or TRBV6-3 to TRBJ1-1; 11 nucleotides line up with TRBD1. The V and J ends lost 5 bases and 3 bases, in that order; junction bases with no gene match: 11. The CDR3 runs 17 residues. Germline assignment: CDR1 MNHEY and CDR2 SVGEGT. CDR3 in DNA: TGTGCCAGCAGTCCACTTGGGACAGGGGGTTTCTACACTGAAGCTTTCTTT. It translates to CASSPLGTGGFYTEAFF.

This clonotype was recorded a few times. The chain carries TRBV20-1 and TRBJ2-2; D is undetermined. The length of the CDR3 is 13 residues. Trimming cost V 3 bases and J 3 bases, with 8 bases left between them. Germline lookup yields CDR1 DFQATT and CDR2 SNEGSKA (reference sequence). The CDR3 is CSARSLHTGELFF. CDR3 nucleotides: TGCAGTGCTAGGTCCCTGCACACCGGGGAGCTGTTTTTT.

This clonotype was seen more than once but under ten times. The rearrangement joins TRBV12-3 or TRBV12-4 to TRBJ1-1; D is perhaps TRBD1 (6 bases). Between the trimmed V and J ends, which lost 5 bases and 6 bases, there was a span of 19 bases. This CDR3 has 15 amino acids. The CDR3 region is CASSPLQGARAEAFF. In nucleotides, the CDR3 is TGTGCCAGCAGTCCCCTACAGGGTGCGAGAGCTGAAGCTTTCTTT.

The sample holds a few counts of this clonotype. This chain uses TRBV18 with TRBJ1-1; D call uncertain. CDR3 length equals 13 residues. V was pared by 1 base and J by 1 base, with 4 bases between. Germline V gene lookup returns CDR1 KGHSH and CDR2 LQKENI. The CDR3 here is CASSPQENTEAFF. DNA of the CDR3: TGTGCCAGCTCACCACAAGAGAACACTGAAGCTTTCTTT.

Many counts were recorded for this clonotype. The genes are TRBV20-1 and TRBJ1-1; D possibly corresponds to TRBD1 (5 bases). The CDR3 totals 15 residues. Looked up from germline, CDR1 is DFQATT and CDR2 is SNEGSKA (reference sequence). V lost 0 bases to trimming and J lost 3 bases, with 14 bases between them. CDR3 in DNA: TGCAGTGCTAGAGACTCCGGGGGAGGGCACACTGAAGCTTTCTTT. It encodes CSARDSGGGHTEAFF.